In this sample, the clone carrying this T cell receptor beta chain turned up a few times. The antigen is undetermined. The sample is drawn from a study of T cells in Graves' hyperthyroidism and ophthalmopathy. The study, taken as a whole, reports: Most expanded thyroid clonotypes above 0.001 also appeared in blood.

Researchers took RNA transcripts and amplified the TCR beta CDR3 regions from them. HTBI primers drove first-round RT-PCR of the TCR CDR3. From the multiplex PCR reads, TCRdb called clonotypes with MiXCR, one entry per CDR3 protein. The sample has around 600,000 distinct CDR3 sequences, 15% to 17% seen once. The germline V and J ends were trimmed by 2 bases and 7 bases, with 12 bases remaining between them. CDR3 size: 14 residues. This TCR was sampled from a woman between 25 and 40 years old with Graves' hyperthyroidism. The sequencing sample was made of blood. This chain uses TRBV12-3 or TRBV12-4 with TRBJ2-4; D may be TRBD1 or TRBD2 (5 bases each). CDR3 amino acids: CASSLLQGANIQYF. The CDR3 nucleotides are TGTGCCAGCAGTTTATTGCAGGGAGCCAACATTCAGTACTTC.